This TCR beta chain was retrieved from a study of blood T cell repertoires in COVID-19. To note about this clone: Other DNA sequences within the sample encode an identical CDR3.

The CDR3 is 12 amino acids. Germline assignment: CDR1 GTSNPN and CDR2 SVGIG (reference sequence). V was clipped by 1 base and J by 5 bases, with 8 bases between them. TCRdb keeps only in-frame clones here, not all; method: immunoSEQ multiplex PCR. This table has about 470,000 clones, roughly 90% appearing once. The TCR originated in a woman between 18 and 29 years old who had recovered from COVID-19. The specimen was PBMCs or T cells enriched from blood (not recorded which). The J gene is TRBJ1-2, the V gene TRBV30, with a possible D match to TRBD1 (5 bases). CDR3 sequence (DNA): TGTGCCTGGAGTGGTACAGGTTATGGCTACACCTTC. It encodes CAWSGTGYGYTF.